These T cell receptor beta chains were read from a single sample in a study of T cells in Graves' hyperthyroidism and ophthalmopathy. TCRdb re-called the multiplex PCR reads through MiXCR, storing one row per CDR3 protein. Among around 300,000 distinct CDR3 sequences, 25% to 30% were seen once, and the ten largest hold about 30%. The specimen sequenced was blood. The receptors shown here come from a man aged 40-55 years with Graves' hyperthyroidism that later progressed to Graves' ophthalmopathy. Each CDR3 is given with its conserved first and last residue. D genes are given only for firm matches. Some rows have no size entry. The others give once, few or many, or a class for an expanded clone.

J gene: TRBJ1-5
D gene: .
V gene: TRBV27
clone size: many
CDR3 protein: CASSQYSGNQPQHF
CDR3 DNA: TGTGCCAGCAGTCAGTATAGCGGCAATCAGCCCCAGCATTTT

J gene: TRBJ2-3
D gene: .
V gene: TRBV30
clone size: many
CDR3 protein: CAWSVGDTQYF
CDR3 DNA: TGTGCCTGGAGTGTCGGGGATACGCAGTATTTT

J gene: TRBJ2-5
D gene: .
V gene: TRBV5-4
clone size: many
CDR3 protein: CASSSGGGDETQYF
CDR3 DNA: TGTGCCAGCAGCTCAGGGGGGGGGGATGAGACCCAGTACTTC

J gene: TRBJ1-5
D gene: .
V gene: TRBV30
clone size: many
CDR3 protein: CAWSPPRARSNQPQHF
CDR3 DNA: TGTGCCTGGAGTCCCCCCAGAGCTAGGAGCAATCAGCCCCAGCATTTT

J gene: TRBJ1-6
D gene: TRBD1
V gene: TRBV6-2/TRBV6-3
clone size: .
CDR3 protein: CASSYSIGGPGGNSPLHF
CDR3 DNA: TGTGCCAGCAGTTACTCGATAGGGGGGCCAGGGGGGAATTCACCCCTCCACTTT

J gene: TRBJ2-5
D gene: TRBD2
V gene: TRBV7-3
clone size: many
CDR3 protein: CASSLPSGTQYF
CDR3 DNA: TGTGCCAGCAGCTTACCTAGCGGTACACAGTACTTC

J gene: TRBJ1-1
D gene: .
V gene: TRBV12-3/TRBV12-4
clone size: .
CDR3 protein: CASSLERGITEAFF
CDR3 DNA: TGTGCCAGCAGTTTAGAACGGGGCATCACTGAAGCTTTCTTT

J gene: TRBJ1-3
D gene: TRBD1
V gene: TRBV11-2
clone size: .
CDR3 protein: CASSKTGAGNTIYF
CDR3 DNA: TGTGCCAGCAGCAAGACAGGGGCTGGAAACACCATATACTTT

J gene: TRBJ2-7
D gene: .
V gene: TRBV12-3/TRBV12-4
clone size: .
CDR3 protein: CASSLGHDYEQYF
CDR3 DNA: TGTGCCAGCAGTTTAGGACATGACTACGAGCAGTACTTC

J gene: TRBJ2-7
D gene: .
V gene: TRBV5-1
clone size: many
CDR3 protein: CASSLAENYEQYF
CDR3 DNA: TGCGCCAGCAGCTTGGCAGAGAACTACGAGCAGTACTTC

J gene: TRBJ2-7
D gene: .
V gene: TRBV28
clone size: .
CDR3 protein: CASIKRGASTTYEQYF
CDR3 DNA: TGTGCCAGCATCAAGAGGGGGGCTTCGACCACCTACGAGCAGTACTTC

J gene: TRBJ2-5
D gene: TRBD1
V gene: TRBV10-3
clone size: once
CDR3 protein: CAISYAGRGLETQYF
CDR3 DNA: TGTGCCATCAGCTACGCAGGCAGGGGGCTAGAGACCCAGTACTTC

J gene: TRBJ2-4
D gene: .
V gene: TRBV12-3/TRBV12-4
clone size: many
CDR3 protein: CASKGTTNIQYF
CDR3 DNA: TGTGCCAGCAAAGGGACAACGAACATTCAGTACTTC

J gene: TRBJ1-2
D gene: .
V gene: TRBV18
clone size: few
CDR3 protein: CASSPTPETVHGYTF
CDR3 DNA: TGTGCCAGCTCACCGACCCCAGAAACAGTCCATGGCTACACCTTC

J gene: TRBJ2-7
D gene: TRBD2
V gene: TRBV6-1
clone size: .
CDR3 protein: CASRTSGRVSYEQYF
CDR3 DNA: TGTGCCAGCAGGACTAGCGGGAGGGTCTCCTACGAGCAGTACTTC

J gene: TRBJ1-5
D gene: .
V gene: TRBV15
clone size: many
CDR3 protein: CATSYANQPQHF
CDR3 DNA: TGTGCCACCAGCTATGCCAATCAGCCCCAGCATTTT

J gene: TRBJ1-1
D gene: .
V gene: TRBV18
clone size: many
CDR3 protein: CASSRQEMNTEAFF
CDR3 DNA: TGTGCCAGCTCCCGACAGGAGATGAACACTGAAGCTTTCTTT

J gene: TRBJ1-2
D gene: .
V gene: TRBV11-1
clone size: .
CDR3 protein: CASRFTGAGAGYTF
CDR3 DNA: TGTGCCAGCAGGTTCACTGGAGCTGGCGCTGGCTACACCTTC

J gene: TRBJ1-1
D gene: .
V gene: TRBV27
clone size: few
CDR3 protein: CASRTPKNTEAFF
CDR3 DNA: TGTGCCAGCCGAACCCCCAAGAACACTGAAGCTTTCTTT

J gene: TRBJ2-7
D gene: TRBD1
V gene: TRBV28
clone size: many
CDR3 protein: CASSSRGQGYEQYF
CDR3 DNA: TGTGCCAGCAGTTCCAGGGGGCAGGGGTACGAGCAGTACTTC

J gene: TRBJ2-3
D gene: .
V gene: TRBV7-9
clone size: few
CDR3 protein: CASSLTLKEGAQYF
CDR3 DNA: TGTGCCAGCAGCCTAACCCTAAAAGAGGGGGCGCAGTATTTT

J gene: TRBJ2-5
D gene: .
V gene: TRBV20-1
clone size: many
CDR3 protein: CSALGGGTQYF
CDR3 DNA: TGCAGTGCTTTAGGAGGTGGGACCCAGTACTTC

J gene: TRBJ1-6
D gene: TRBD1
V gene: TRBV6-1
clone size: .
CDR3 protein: CASKDRGTSPLHF
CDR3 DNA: TGTGCCAGCAAAGACAGGGGAACTTCACCCCTCCACTTT

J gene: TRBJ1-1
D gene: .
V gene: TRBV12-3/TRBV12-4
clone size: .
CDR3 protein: CASSWGTVNTEAFF
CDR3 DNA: TGTGCCAGCAGTTGGGGGACGGTGAACACTGAAGCTTTCTTT

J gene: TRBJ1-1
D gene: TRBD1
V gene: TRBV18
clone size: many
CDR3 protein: CASSPRNLRTGTMNTEAFF
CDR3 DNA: TGTGCCAGCTCACCACGAAACCTTCGGACAGGGACCATGAACACTGAAGCTTTCTTT

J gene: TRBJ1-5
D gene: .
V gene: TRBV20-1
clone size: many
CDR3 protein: CSARDPVNGNQPQHF
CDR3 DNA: TGCAGTGCTAGAGATCCAGTGAACGGCAATCAGCCCCAGCATTTT

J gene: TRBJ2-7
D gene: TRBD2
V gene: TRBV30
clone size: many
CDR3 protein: CAWSVPGLAGGHSNEQYF
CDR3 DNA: TGTGCCTGGAGTGTCCCGGGACTAGCGGGAGGGCACAGCAACGAGCAGTACTTC

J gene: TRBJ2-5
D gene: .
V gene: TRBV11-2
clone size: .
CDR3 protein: CASSLQPIETQYF
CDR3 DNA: TGTGCCAGCAGCTTGCAGCCCATTGAGACCCAGTACTTC

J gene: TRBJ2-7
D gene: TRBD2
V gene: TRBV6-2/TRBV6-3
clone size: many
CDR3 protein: CASSMSGSAYEQYF
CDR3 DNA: TGTGCCAGCAGCATGAGCGGGAGTGCTTACGAGCAGTACTTC

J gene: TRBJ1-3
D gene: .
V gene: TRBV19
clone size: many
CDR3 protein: CASSINGGNTIYF
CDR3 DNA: TGTGCCAGTAGTATAAACGGGGGAAACACCATATATTTT

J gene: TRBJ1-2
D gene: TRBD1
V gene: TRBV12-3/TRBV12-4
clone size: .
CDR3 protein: CASRAPGQGYGYTF
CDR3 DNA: TGTGCCAGCAGGGCACCGGGACAGGGGTATGGCTACACCTTC

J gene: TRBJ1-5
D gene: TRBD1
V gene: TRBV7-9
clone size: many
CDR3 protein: CASSLALTGGGNQPQHF
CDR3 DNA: TGTGCCAGCAGCTTAGCTTTGACAGGGGGCGGCAATCAGCCCCAGCATTTT

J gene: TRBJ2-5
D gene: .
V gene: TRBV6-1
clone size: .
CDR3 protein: CASSEVSLRGRETQYF
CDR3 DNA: TGTGCCAGCAGTGAGGTTTCCTTAAGGGGTCGAGAGACCCAGTACTTC

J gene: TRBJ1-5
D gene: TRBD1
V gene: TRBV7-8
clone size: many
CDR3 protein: CASSLGDRGDQPQHF
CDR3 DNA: TGTGCCAGCAGCTTAGGAGACAGGGGGGATCAGCCCCAGCATTTT

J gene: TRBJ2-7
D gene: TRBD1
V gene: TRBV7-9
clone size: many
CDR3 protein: CASTPGQGYGGQYF
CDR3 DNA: TGTGCCAGCACCCCGGGACAGGGGTACGGAGGGCAGTACTTC

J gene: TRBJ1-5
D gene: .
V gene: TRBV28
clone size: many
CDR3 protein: CASSPGQLYSNQPQHF
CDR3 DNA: TGTGCCAGCAGCCCCGGACAGTTATATAGCAATCAGCCCCAGCATTTT

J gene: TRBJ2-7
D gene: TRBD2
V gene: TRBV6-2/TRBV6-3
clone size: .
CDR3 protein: CASRPRLAVNEQYF
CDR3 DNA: TGTGCCAGCAGGCCCAGACTAGCGGTCAACGAGCAGTACTTC

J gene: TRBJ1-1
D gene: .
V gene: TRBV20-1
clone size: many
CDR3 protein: CSASRDMNTEAFF
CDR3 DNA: TGCAGTGCTAGTAGAGACATGAACACTGAAGCTTTCTTT

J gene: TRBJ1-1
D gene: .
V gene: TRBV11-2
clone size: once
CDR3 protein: CASSPSPGGYTEAFF
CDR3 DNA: TGTGCCAGCAGCCCTTCCCCCGGGGGGTACACTGAAGCTTTCTTT

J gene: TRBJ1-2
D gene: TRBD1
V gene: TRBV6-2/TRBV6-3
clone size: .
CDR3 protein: CASTPTDRIYGYTF
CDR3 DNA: TGTGCCAGCACTCCGACGGACAGGATCTATGGCTACACCTTC

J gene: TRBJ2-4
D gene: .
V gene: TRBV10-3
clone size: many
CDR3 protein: CAISESENIQYF
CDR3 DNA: TGTGCCATCAGTGAGTCAGAAAACATTCAGTACTTC

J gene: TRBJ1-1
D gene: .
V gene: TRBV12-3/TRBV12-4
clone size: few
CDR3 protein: CASSLGRITEAFF
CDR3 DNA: TGTGCCAGCAGTTTGGGAAGGATCACTGAAGCTTTCTTT

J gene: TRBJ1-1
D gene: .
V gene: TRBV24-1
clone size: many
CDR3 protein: CATSDNKGWGTEAFF
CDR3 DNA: TGTGCCACCAGTGATAATAAGGGATGGGGCACTGAAGCTTTCTTT

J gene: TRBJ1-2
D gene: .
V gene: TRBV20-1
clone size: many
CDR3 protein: CSASRSNYGYTF
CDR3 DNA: TGCAGTGCTAGTAGGTCTAACTATGGCTACACCTTC

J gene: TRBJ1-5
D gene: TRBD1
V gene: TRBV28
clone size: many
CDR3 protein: CASRLDRGSLIDQPQHF
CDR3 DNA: TGTGCCAGCAGGTTGGACAGGGGCTCCTTAATAGATCAGCCCCAGCATTTT

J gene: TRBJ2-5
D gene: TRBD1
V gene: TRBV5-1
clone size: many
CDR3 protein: CASSLDPGGETQYF
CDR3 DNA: TGCGCCAGCAGCTTGGACCCAGGGGGCGAAACCCAGTACTTC

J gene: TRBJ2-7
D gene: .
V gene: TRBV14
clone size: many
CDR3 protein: CASSQGFGFDYEQYF
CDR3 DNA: TGTGCCAGCAGCCAAGGGTTCGGTTTTGACTACGAGCAGTACTTC

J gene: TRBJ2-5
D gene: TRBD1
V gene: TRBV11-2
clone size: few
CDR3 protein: CASSAPGQGHVETQYF
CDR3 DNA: TGTGCCAGCAGCGCGCCGGGACAGGGTCATGTGGAGACCCAGTACTTC

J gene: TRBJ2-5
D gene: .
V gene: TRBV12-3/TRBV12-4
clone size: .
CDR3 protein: CASGKRSQETQYF
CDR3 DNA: TGTGCCAGCGGGAAGAGAAGCCAAGAGACCCAGTACTTC

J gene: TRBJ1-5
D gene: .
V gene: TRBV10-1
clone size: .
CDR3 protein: CASNQPQHF
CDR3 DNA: TGCGCCAGCAATCAGCCCCAGCATTTT

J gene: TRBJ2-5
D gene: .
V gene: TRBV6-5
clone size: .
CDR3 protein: CASSYSVEGTQETQYF
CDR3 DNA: TGTGCCAGCAGTTACTCGGTAGAGGGTACACAAGAGACCCAGTACTTC

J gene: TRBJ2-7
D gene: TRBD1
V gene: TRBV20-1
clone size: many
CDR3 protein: CSATDRVMVGEQYF
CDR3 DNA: TGCAGTGCCACGGACAGGGTTATGGTGGGCGAGCAGTACTTC

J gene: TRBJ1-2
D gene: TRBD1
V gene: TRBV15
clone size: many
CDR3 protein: CATSRDRGLPNYGYTF
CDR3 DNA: TGTGCCACCAGCAGGGACAGGGGGCTTCCTAACTATGGCTACACCTTC

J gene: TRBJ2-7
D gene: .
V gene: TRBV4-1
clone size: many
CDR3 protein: CASSQGDTGLGSYEQYF
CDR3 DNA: TGCGCCAGCAGCCAAGGCGACACAGGGCTGGGCTCCTACGAGCAGTACTTC

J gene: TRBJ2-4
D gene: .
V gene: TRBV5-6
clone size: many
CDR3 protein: CASSQPGPQAKNIQYF
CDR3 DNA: TGTGCCAGCAGCCAGCCGGGCCCCCAAGCCAAAAACATTCAGTACTTC

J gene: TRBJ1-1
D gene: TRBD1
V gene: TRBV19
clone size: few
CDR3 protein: CASSIGVGTDPMNTEAFF
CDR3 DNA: TGTGCCAGTAGTATAGGGGTCGGGACAGACCCAATGAACACTGAAGCTTTCTTT

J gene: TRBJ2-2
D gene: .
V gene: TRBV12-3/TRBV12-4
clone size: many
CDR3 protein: CASTDVGISRELFF
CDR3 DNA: TGTGCCAGCACCGATGTAGGGATCTCCAGGGAGCTGTTTTTT